The clone carrying this T cell receptor beta chain has at least ten counts. The time point denotes: patch test 1, 2 weeks after DPC sensitization. The treatment here: therapeutic diphenylcyclopropenone sensitization with weekly scalp DPC. The library put unique molecular identifiers onto individual cDNA molecules. In the original analysis: Sample TCR counts, which ranged from about 23,224 to 690,600, had a median of approximately 95,000. TCRdb called the RACE reads again in MiXCR, with one record for every CDR3 protein. These V and J calls derive from TCRdb rather than the authors' analysis. The table has about 110,000 distinct CDR3 sequences, approximately 9.9% seen once. The data are from a study of human T cells and chemical hapten exposure. Study-wide background: The sensitizer, 2% DPC, was used on around 2 cm by around 2 cm of upper inner arm skin.

The germline CDR1 and CDR2 sequences are MDHEN and SYDVKM. This CDR3 is 20 amino acids long. V dropped 6 bases and J dropped 2; count of bases not matched to a gene: 21. This chain uses TRBV28 with TRBJ2-3; 9 positions match TRBD1. The sequence derives from a woman in her thirties or forties with alopecia areata. Some clones in this sample may be carry-over from other donors' samples. The sequencing used whole blood, collected in connection with sensitization to the hapten diphenylcyclopropenone (DPC). The CDR3 protein is CASSTPGTGKPSVPTDTQYF. CDR3 DNA sequence: TGTGCCAGCAGCACCCCCGGGACAGGGAAGCCCTCAGTACCCACAGATACGCAGTATTTT.